The 19 T cell receptor beta chains presented below share a single source sample, sequenced in a study of T cell repertoires in cytomegalovirus infection. Their antigens remain unidentified. TCRdb passed the reads through MiXCR, listing each CDR3 protein once. The sample carries approximately 910,000 distinct CDR3 sequences, 31% recorded once. The specimen comprised cultured CD8+ T cells from PBMCs, sampled from culture after CMV antigen stimulation. Receptors originate from a human donor in good health (CMV status not recorded). Some clones in this sample may be carry-over from other donors' samples.

This clonotype was observed at least ten times. The V call is TRBV9, the J call TRBJ2-1, with D possibly matching TRBD1 (6 bases). The ends were cut back, 0 bases at V and 6 bases at J, with 7 bases in the middle. Per the germline V gene, CDR1 is SGDLS and CDR2 is YYNGEE. The CDR3 contains 13 residues. The CDR3 nucleotides are TGTGCCAGCAGCGTAGGAGGGGGCAATGAGCAGTTCTTC. Its translation is CASSVGGGNEQFF.

A remark on this clonotype: This could be a read error, since a much larger clone is one nucleotide away. J is TRBJ1-2 and V is TRBV7-6, with D possibly matching TRBD1 (5 bases). Germline lookup yields CDR1 SGHVS and CDR2 FNYEAQ. The CDR3 length is 15 residues. CDR3 residues: CASSLKGEWDYDYTF. The CDR3 bases are TGTGCCAGCAGCTTGAAGGGAGAATGGGACTATGACTACACCTTC.

This clonotype was picked up a small number of times. The chain combines TRBV28 with TRBJ2-5; no definite D call. CDR1 MDHEN and CDR2 SYDVKM come from the germline V gene. CDR3 length: 16 residues. Trimming pared 6 bases from V and 2 bases from J, leaving 19 bases between. This CDR3 is CASRRVPQTLQETQYF. Written as DNA, the CDR3 is TGTGCCAGCAGAAGAGTGCCCCAGACCCTACAAGAGACCCAGTACTTC.

In its sample, this clonotype was seen many times. The rearrangement uses TRBV7-9 and TRBJ2-1, with TRBD1 as a possible D gene (7 bases). Germline V CDR1 and CDR2: SEHNR, FQNEAQ (reference sequence). The CDR3 covers 17 residues. V lost 5 bases to trimming and J lost 0 bases, with 17 bases between them. The CDR3 DNA sequence: TGTGCCAGCAGCAACCGACAGGGAGGATTCTCCTACAATGAGCAGTTCTTC. It encodes CASSNRQGGFSYNEQFF.

This clonotype was seen at least ten times. V and J are TRBV7-8 and TRBJ2-5; D tentatively reads TRBD1 or TRBD2 (5 bases each). In germline, CDR1 is SGHVS, CDR2 FQNEAQ. The CDR3 sequence is 16 residues long. V lost 4 bases, J lost 1 base, and 16 bases lay in between. This chain's CDR3 is CASSSLGIGAQETQYF. As DNA, the CDR3 is TGTGCCAGCAGCTCCTTAGGTATCGGGGCCCAAGAGACCCAGTACTTC.

A few counts support this clonotype. This chain links TRBV19 with TRBJ2-1; D remains ambiguous. CDR3 length equals 11 residues. Trimming cost V 3 bases and J 7 bases, with 4 bases left between them. Germline CDR1 LNHDA, CDR2 SQIVND (reference sequence). CDR3 loop: CASSMSNEQFF. CDR3 in DNA: TGTGCCAGTAGTATGAGTAATGAGCAGTTCTTC.

This chain joins TRBV6-5 and TRBJ2-7; 7 bases match TRBD1. The CDR3 loop spans 13 amino acids. Losses at the gene ends were 4 bases for V and 7 bases for J; bases not matched to a gene: 7. Germline V gives CDR1 MNHEY, CDR2 SVGAGI. The CDR3 DNA reads TGTGCCAGCAGTTCACGACAGGGTCGGGAGCAGTACGTC. Protein sequence: CASSSRQGREQYV.

About this clonotype: Mismatch with germline at one junction end may stem from a read error. The chain joins TRBV12-3 or TRBV12-4 to TRBJ2-7; D is unresolved. The CDR3 covers 13 residues. In nucleotides, the CDR3 is TGTGTCAGCAGTCTCCCTTCCGGGCTCGAGCAGTACTTC. As protein: CVSSLPSGLEQYF.

The V gene is TRBV27, the J gene TRBJ2-3; either TRBD1 or TRBD2 may fit D (7 bases each). This CDR3 spans 20 amino acids. Germline values: CDR1 MNHEY, CDR2 SMNVEV (reference sequence). V lost 1 base and J lost 4, with 27 bases in between. CDR3 nucleotides: TGTGCCAGCAGTTTATTGCAATCGGGATCCTTGGGAGGGGGCCCAGATACGCAGTATTTT. Translation: CASSLLQSGSLGGGPDTQYF.

This clonotype was seen only a few times. This sequence joins TRBV27 and TRBJ2-1, with D tentatively TRBD1 (7 bases). V dropped 4 bases and J dropped 9 bases, with 19 bases sitting between them. Germline V lookup: CDR1 MNHEY, CDR2 SMNVEV (reference sequence). CDR3 size: 15 residues. For the CDR3, the DNA is TGTGCCAGCAGTTGGGGACAGCTGTTGGGGGGTGAGCAGTTCTTC. Its protein is CASSWGQLLGGEQFF.

CDR3 in amino acids: CASSSLLGEQFF. The CDR3 DNA reads TGCGCCAGCAGCTCCTTGCTGGGTGAGCAGTTCTTC. This rearrangement joins TRBV4-1 to TRBJ2-1; no firm D call. With 5 bases removed from V and 9 bases from J, the gap between germline ends came to 11 bases. Germline values: CDR1 MGHRA, CDR2 YSYEKL. The CDR3 is 12 residues long.

This clonotype was counted many times. The V call is TRBV6-1, the J call TRBJ1-1, with TRBD1 identical over 7 bases. CDR1 and CDR2 (germline): MNHNS, SASEGT. CDR3 length equals 13 residues. V lost 6 bases to trimming and J lost 4 bases; unmatched junction nucleotides: 5. The CDR3 protein is CASRTGHGTEAFF. CDR3 sequence (DNA): TGTGCCAGCAGGACAGGGCATGGCACTGAAGCTTTCTTT.

This chain uses TRBV10-1 with TRBJ2-3, with D maybe TRBD1 (5 bases). In germline, CDR1 is WNHNN, CDR2 SYGVQD (reference sequence). This CDR3 spans 14 amino acids. Trimming removed 4 bases at V and 9 bases at J, with 17 bases between. The CDR3, as DNA: TGCGCCAGCAGTGGATGGGGTACATCAGGGACGCAGTATTTT. Its translation: CASSGWGTSGTQYF.

The chain has TRBV5-6 and TRBJ2-2; possible D gene TRBD2, 5 bases. Trimming took off 0 bases at V and 5 bases at J, with 14 bases between the two ends. The CDR3 is 16 amino acids. Germline assignment: CDR1 SGHDT and CDR2 YYEEEE. The CDR3 DNA reads as TGTGCCAGCAGCTTGGGACCTGGAGGATATACCGGGGAGCTGTTTTTT. Protein product: CASSLGPGGYTGELFF.

The genes are TRBV29-1 and TRBJ1-1, with TRBD1 identical over 7 bases. The CDR3 is 13 amino acids. Trimming took 7 bases from V and 6 from J; bases not matched to a gene: 11. Germline CDR1 SQVTM, CDR2 ANQGSEA. CDR3 DNA: TGCAGCGGGACAGGAGCGGGCATTCCTGAAGCTTTCTTT. Translating gives CSGTGAGIPEAFF.

This chain's CDR3 is CASSEVTGPYEQYV. The CDR3 DNA reads TGTGCCAGCAGTGAAGTCACAGGCCCCTACGAGCAGTACGTC. The gene calls are TRBV6-1 and TRBJ2-7, with D perhaps TRBD1 (5 bases). The CDR3 is 14 residues long. Germline-derived CDR1 and CDR2 are MNHNS and SASEGT. Trimming removed 1 base at V and 2 bases at J, with 9 bases between.

The chain's CDR3 is CASHGPGLAGSEDTQYF. The CDR3 DNA reads TGTGCCAGCCACGGCCCGGGACTAGCGGGGTCTGAAGATACGCAGTATTTT. The rearrangement uses TRBV19 and TRBJ2-3; TRBD2 agrees at 13 bases. The CDR3 covers 17 residues. Germline values: CDR1 LNHDA, CDR2 SQIVND (reference sequence). Unmatched junction bases numbered 14, after V lost 9 bases and J lost 5 bases.

The rearrangement uses TRBV5-5 and TRBJ1-2; D remains unclear. Looked up from germline, CDR1 is SGHKS and CDR2 is YYEKEE (reference sequence). The CDR3 totals 14 residues. V shed 2 bases and J shed 6 bases, with 14 bases lying between them. DNA of the CDR3: TGTGCCAGCAGCTTTCGGGGATTTCGGGATGGCTACACCTTC. Protein sequence: CASSFRGFRDGYTF. The variable domain in full, with the rest retrieved from reference TRBV5-5 and TRBJ1-2, is DAGVTQSPTHLIKTRGQQVTLRCSPISGHKSVSWYQQVLGQGPQFIFQYYEKEERGRGNFPDRFSARQFPNYSSELNVNALLLGDSALYLCASSFRGFRDGYTFGSGTRLTVV.

V gene TRBV2 combines with J gene TRBJ2-3; D tentatively reads TRBD1 or TRBD2 (5 bases each). Per germline, CDR1 SNHLY and CDR2 FYNNEI. Trimming pared 3 bases from V and 2 bases from J, leaving 9 bases between. The CDR3 is made up of 14 amino acids. The DNA of the CDR3 is TGTGCCAGCAGTGACGGGACGATCACAGATACGCAGTATTTT. This sequence encodes CASSDGTITDTQYF. Complete variable domain (other parts from reference TRBV2 and TRBJ2-3): EPEVTQTPSHQVTQMGQEVILRCVPISNHLYFYWYRQILGQKVEFLVSFYNNEISEKSEIFDDQFSVERPDGSNFTLKIRSTKLEDSAMYFCASSDGTITDTQYFGPGTRLTVL.